This T cell receptor (beta chain) is drawn from a study of beta chain features in type 1 diabetes. The study, taken as a whole, reports: The naive, central memory and Treg TCRB repertoires showed an apparent similarity that was greater among patients than among healthy donors.

The entirety of the isolated RNA underwent reverse transcription, so expressed TCRB transcripts were sequenced. Clones were read by immunoSEQ multiplex PCR, and TCRdb kept only the in-frame ones, dropping some. In the table there are about 290,000 clones, under 8.5% of which are singletons. V lost 2 bases and J lost 5, with 6 bases in between. Germline CDR1 MNHNS, CDR2 SASEGT. This CDR3 is 12 amino acids long. Turning to this clone: Its antigen is still unknown.

The V gene is TRBV6-1, the J gene TRBJ2-5; no firm D call. The specimen was central memory CD4+ T cells from blood. This TCR was sampled from a woman aged 18-30 years in good health. In nucleotides, the CDR3 is TGTGCCAGCAGTGAACTTTGGGAGACCCAGTACTTC. Its protein product is CASSELWETQYF.